This T cell receptor (beta chain) was found in a study of cytomegalovirus exposure and HLA in healthy donors. General study findings and limits: A reported reduction in N-insertions relative to the roughly 640-donor mean was seen in an Asian-associated ancestry cluster in a later analysis. TCR beta sequences numbering 16,951 were associated with HLA alleles at 0.05 false discovery rate in a later analysis.

The PCR employed 60 Vbeta primers together with 13 Jbeta primers. Sequencing used immunoSEQ multiplex PCR; TCRdb keeps in-frame clones, though not all of them. The sample lists about 52,000 clones, less than 70% seen once, with about 12% in the top ten. As concerns this clone: Its target is not known.

The CDR3 loop spans 13 amino acids. V lost 5 bases to trimming and J lost 7 bases, with 13 bases between them. CDR1 SGHTS and CDR2 YDEGEE come from the germline V gene. This clonotype originated in a human donor in good health. The V gene is TRBV5-8, the J gene TRBJ1-5, with D possibly matching TRBD1 (5 bases). Sequenced: PBMCs. CDR3 sequence reads: CASRVQVHQPQHF. Written as DNA, the CDR3 is TGTGCCAGCAGGGTACAGGTCCACCAGCCCCAGCATTTT. The entire variable domain, with the rest obtained from reference TRBV5-8 and TRBJ1-5, is as follows: EAGVTQSPTHLIKTRGQQATLRCSPISGHTSVYWYQQALGLGLQFLLWYDEGEERNRGNFPPRFSGRQFPNYSSELNVNALELEDSALYLCASRVQVHQPQHFGDGTRLSIL.